The 6 T cell receptor beta chains below were found in one sample sequenced in a study of MAIT cells during Salmonella Paratyphi A infection (dated by TCRdb to about 2017). Beyond this particular receptor, the publication reports: MAIT TRBV usage was found to be oligoclonal, with TRBV20 and TRBV6 favoured, and appeared to be unchanged by infection.

Library preparation used 5' RACE. The instrument was an Illumina MiSeq. Clones were called with MiXCR by TCRdb after fastp trimmed the public reads at Q25, and only in-frame beta chains were retained. Records with the same CDR3 protein are collapsed into one entry carrying the most frequent genes and DNA. This sample has approximately 700 distinct CDR3 sequences in its table, and 33% of those were observed once. The top ten hold roughly 32% of the sample. The antigens of these receptors remain unknown. In light of the paper, this sample's time point label describes: after infection, following antibiotic treatment. MAIT cells, defined as Valpha7.2+ CD161+ T cells, were identified and sorted by flow cytometry. Sequences were derived from MAIT cells from PBMCs, sampled at the last sampling point of the challenge study. The receptors originated from a person aged 18-70 years who was deliberately infected with Salmonella Paratyphi A in a paratyphoid fever challenge study.

This clonotype has just a few counts. The chain employs TRBV4-3 and TRBJ1-1, with D tentatively TRBD1 (5 bases). The CDR3 runs to 17 residues. Per the germline V gene, CDR1 is LGHNA and CDR2 is YSLEER. With 2 bases removed from V and 12 bases from J, the gap between germline ends came to 28 bases. CDR3 sequence: CASSQSLGGGEPSLTFF. The CDR3 nucleotides read TGCGCCAGCAGCCAATCCCTGGGTGGGGGAGAACCTTCCTTGACTTTCTTT.

The genes are TRBV6-1 and TRBJ2-3, with 11 nucleotides matching TRBD2. This CDR3 comprises 16 residues. CDR1 and CDR2 (germline): MNHNS, SASEGT. The CDR3: CERSESPSGRIDTQYF. The CDR3 DNA reads as TGTGAAAGAAGTGAATCCCCTAGCGGGAGGATAGATACGCAGTATTTT.

This clonotype was picked up a small number of times. This rearrangement joins TRBV6-1 to TRBJ2-5, with 11 bases matching TRBD2. Germline trimming cut 5 bases from V and 5 bases from J; bases unmatched to any gene: 10. The length of the CDR3 is 16 residues. Germline loops: CDR1 MNHNS, CDR2 SASEGT. The CDR3, as DNA: TGTGCCAGCAGTCAGGATAGCGGGGGGGGTAGGGAGACCCAGTACTTC. It translates to CASSQDSGGGRETQYF.

The chain combines TRBV6-1 with TRBJ2-3; 7 positions match TRBD2. The CDR3 loop spans 16 amino acids. V gave up 2 bases and J gave up 6 bases; unmatched junction bases: 11. Germline lookup yields CDR1 MNHNS and CDR2 SASEGT. The CDR3 DNA reads TGTGCCAGCAGTGAAAGTATGGGGGGGGGTGCCGATACGCAGTATTTT. It codes for CASSESMGGGADTQYF.

By its share, this clonotype is hyperexpanded. V gene TRBV5-1 combines with J gene TRBJ2-7; D unclear. CDR1 and CDR2 from the germline V gene are SGHRS and YFSETQ. V shed 1 base and J shed 3 bases, with 2 bases lying between them. The CDR3 loop spans 11 amino acids. The CDR3 loop is CASSLYYEQYF. CDR3 nucleotide sequence: TGCGCCAGCAGCTTGTACTACGAGCAGTACTTC.

The genes are TRBV20-1 and TRBJ2-1, with D possibly TRBD2 on 5 matching bases. This CDR3 region has 14 residues. V was cut by 1 base and J by 7 bases, with 14 bases left in between. The V gene's germline CDR1 is DFQATT and CDR2 SNEGSKA (reference sequence). The CDR3 sequence: CSARARSEANEQFF. DNA of the CDR3: TGCAGTGCTAGAGCCCGCTCGGAGGCGAATGAGCAGTTCTTC.